Following are 24 T cell receptor beta chains from one sample sequenced in a study of blood T cell repertoires in COVID-19 (dated by TCRdb to about 2020). The library came from the immunoSEQ multiplex PCR assay. In its TCRdb copy, this immuneACCESS table keeps in-frame sequences only and misses some clones. Where compared with another copy, unresolved V genes explain less than half of these, and the others have no known cause. This sample comprises 20,000 to 30,000 clones, approximately 86% of them detected only once. The top ten clonotypes cover around 4.6% of the sample. The sample taken for sequencing was peripheral blood. These receptors all stem from a man aged 45-65 years with active COVID-19.

This chain connects TRBV4-1 to TRBJ2-1; 7 bases line up with TRBD2. V lost 1 base to trimming and J lost 5 bases; unmatched junction nucleotides: 8. The CDR3 totals 16 residues. Germline lookup yields CDR1 MGHRA and CDR2 YSYEKL. CDR3 DNA sequence: TGCGCCAGCAGCCAAGGTCCAGCGGGGTTTAACAATGAGCAGTTCTTC. Residues: CASSQGPAGFNNEQFF.

This chain uses TRBV11-2 with TRBJ2-7, with D unresolved. Trimming removed 4 bases from V and 0 bases from J, with 13 bases in between. Germline V CDR1 and CDR2: SGHAT, FQNNGV. The CDR3 runs to 15 residues. The CDR3 reads CASSYQLSSSYEQYF. The CDR3, as DNA: TGTGCCAGCAGCTATCAATTATCTAGCTCCTACGAGCAGTACTTC.

The chain couples TRBV7-9 to TRBJ2-2; 7 bases map to TRBD2. Trimming removed 2 bases from V and 5 bases from J; junction bases left unmatched: 2. Germline V gene data show CDR1 as SEHNR and CDR2 as FQNEAQ (reference sequence). The CDR3 loop spans 14 amino acids. CDR3 in DNA: TGTGCCAGCAGCTTAACGGGGGGAACCGGGGAGCTGTTTTTT. Its protein product is CASSLTGGTGELFF.

This sequence joins TRBV27 and TRBJ2-7; 7 positions agree with TRBD2. The CDR3 sequence is 15 residues long. Unmatched junction bases numbered 15, after V lost 6 bases and J lost 7 bases. Germline CDR1 is MNHEY and CDR2 is SMNVEV (reference sequence). This CDR3 is CASSINGYLRGEQYF. CDR3 bases: TGTGCCAGCAGCATAAACGGGTATTTGCGGGGGGAGCAGTACTTC.

This clone was detected only once. J is TRBJ2-1 and V is TRBV27, with TRBD2 identical over 8 bases. The CDR3 covers 14 residues. Looked up from germline, CDR1 is MNHEY and CDR2 is SMNVEV (reference sequence). The V and J ends lost 1 base and 7 bases, in that order; junction bases with no gene match: 3. The CDR3 protein is CASSLWREENEQFF. In nucleotides, the CDR3 is TGTGCCAGCAGTTTATGGCGGGAGGAGAATGAGCAGTTCTTC.

The V gene is TRBV28, the J gene TRBJ2-3; possibly TRBD2 for D (6 bases). Germline V gives CDR1 MDHEN, CDR2 SYDVKM. This CDR3 spans 14 amino acids. Trimming removed 2 bases from V and 3 bases from J, with 9 bases in between. The CDR3 sequence: CASSLPGTTDTQYF. The CDR3 coding sequence is TGTGCCAGCAGTTTACCCGGGACTACAGATACGCAGTATTTT.

The rearrangement links TRBV15 to TRBJ2-3, with D possibly matching TRBD2 (6 bases). Trimming removed 1 base from V and 1 base from J, with 9 bases in between. Germline V gene lookup returns CDR1 LNHNV and CDR2 YYDKDF (reference sequence). The CDR3 loop spans 15 amino acids. The CDR3 coding sequence is TGTGCCACCAGCAGAGGGAGGGAAGGCACAGATACGCAGTATTTT. Encoded protein: CATSRGREGTDTQYF.

The CDR3 sequence: CASSQDGVREQETQYF. CDR3 in DNA: TGCGCCAGCAGCCAAGATGGAGTCCGGGAACAAGAGACCCAGTACTTC. The J gene is TRBJ2-5, the V gene TRBV4-1; D may be TRBD2 (5 bases). CDR1 MGHRA and CDR2 YSYEKL come from the germline V gene. Trimming stripped 0 bases from V and 2 bases from J, with 13 bases between. This CDR3 spans 16 amino acids.

The chain combines TRBV19 with TRBJ2-2, with a possible D match to TRBD2 (7 bases). The CDR3 is 20 residues long. Germline CDR1 LNHDA, CDR2 SQIVND (reference sequence). Trimming removed 8 bases from V and 2 bases from J, with 30 bases in between. As DNA, the CDR3 is TGTGCCAGTCTCGCTTGGCCCGAGGGGGGGGGACTCCGTAACACCGGGGAGCTGTTTTTT. It encodes CASLAWPEGGGLRNTGELFF. Using reference TRBV19 and TRBJ2-2 for the parts outside the CDR3, the full variable domain is DGGITQSPKYLFRKEGQNVTLSCEQNLNHDAMYWYRQDPGQGLRLIYYSQIVNDFQKGDIAEGYSVSREKKESFPLTVTSAQKNPTAFYLCASLAWPEGGGLRNTGELFFGEGSRLTVL.

This sequence joins TRBV5-1 and TRBJ2-7; TRBD2 matches 8 bases. Germline V gene lookup returns CDR1 SGHRS and CDR2 YFSETQ. This CDR3 is 14 amino acids long. V was clipped by 5 bases and J by 3 bases; unmatched bases: 7. The CDR3 region is CASRRSAGGYEQYF. The CDR3 DNA reads TGCGCCAGCAGGAGATCGGCGGGGGGCTACGAGCAGTACTTC.

The chain recombines TRBV6-2 or TRBV6-3 with TRBJ2-5; D is unclear. The germline V gene encodes CDR1 MNHEY and CDR2 SVGEGT. Trimming stripped 1 base from V and 5 bases from J, with 5 bases between. This CDR3 region has 12 residues. The CDR3: CASSYWRETQYF. Here the CDR3 DNA reads TGTGCCAGCAGTTACTGGCGGGAGACCCAGTACTTC.

The sample holds one count of this clone. The CDR3 bases are TGTGCCAGCAGCCAAGGAACCCGGGGTTCAACTAATGAAAAACTGTTTTTT. It is translated as CASSQGTRGSTNEKLFF. The chain carries TRBV3-1 (or the pseudogene TRBV3-2) and TRBJ1-4; D is ambiguous. Germline loops: CDR1 LGHDT, CDR2 YNNKEL (reference sequence). CDR3 length equals 17 residues. The ends were cut back, 1 base at V and 0 bases at J, with 12 bases in the middle.

The J gene is TRBJ1-5, the V gene TRBV27; possibly TRBD1 for D (6 bases). Between the trimmed V and J ends, which lost 6 bases and 6 bases, there was a span of 15 bases. This CDR3 is built from 14 residues. CDR1 is MNHEY and CDR2 is SMNVEV in the germline V gene (reference sequence). The CDR3 here is CASSRRGSGQPQHF. In nucleotides, the CDR3 is TGTGCCAGCAGCCGCAGGGGTAGTGGTCAGCCCCAGCATTTT.

The V gene is TRBV2, the J gene TRBJ1-5; 8 bases match TRBD1. Unmatched junction bases numbered 9, after V lost 5 bases and J lost 0 bases. The CDR3 sequence is 17 residues long. Germline values: CDR1 SNHLY, CDR2 FYNNEI. Here the CDR3 reads CASSPRDRPYSNQPQHF. The CDR3 nucleotides are TGTGCCAGCAGTCCCCGGGACAGGCCATATAGCAATCAGCCCCAGCATTTT.

This chain links TRBV4-1 with TRBJ2-7; 9 nucleotides agree with TRBD2. Per the germline V gene, CDR1 is MGHRA and CDR2 is YSYEKL. V was pared by 2 bases and J by 3 bases, with 8 bases of the junction left unmatched. The CDR3 length is 16 residues. CDR3 coding DNA: TGCGCCAGCAGCCAACTAGCGGGACAGAGAATCTACGAGCAGTACTTC. This translates into CASSQLAGQRIYEQYF.

The chain recombines TRBV27 with TRBJ2-5; TRBD2 matches at 7 bases. V gave up 6 bases and J gave up 5 bases; unmatched junction bases: 9. Germline V gene sequence: CDR1 MNHEY, CDR2 SMNVEV (reference sequence). CDR3 length equals 14 residues. The CDR3: CASSLFGLGETQYF. In DNA form, the CDR3 reads TGTGCCAGCAGCTTGTTTGGACTAGGGGAGACCCAGTACTTC.

The V gene is TRBV19, the J gene TRBJ2-2; D ambiguous. The V end lost 1 base, the J end lost 0 bases, and 9 bases lay between the germline ends. Germline V gene lookup returns CDR1 LNHDA and CDR2 SQIVND (reference sequence). CDR3 length equals 16 residues. As DNA, the CDR3 is TGTGCCAGTAGTATAGCCAGATACGCGAACACCGGGGAGCTGTTTTTT. This codes for CASSIARYANTGELFF. The variable domain in full, completed from reference TRBV19 and TRBJ2-2, reads DGGITQSPKYLFRKEGQNVTLSCEQNLNHDAMYWYRQDPGQGLRLIYYSQIVNDFQKGDIAEGYSVSREKKESFPLTVTSAQKNPTAFYLCASSIARYANTGELFFGEGSRLTVL.

This clone was seen more than once but under ten times. The chain employs TRBV2 and TRBJ1-1; 8 bases are shared with TRBD1. The ends lost 5 bases at V and 4 bases at J; junction bases unmatched: 3. This CDR3 is 13 amino acids long. Germline assignment: CDR1 SNHLY and CDR2 FYNNEI. CDR3 DNA sequence: TGTGCCAGCAGTTTACAGGGGGGCACTGAAGCTTTCTTT. It translates to CASSLQGGTEAFF.

The chain recombines TRBV13 with TRBJ1-1, with 12 bases fitting TRBD1. Germline CDR1 is PRHDT and CDR2 is FYEKMQ (reference sequence). J was trimmed by 7 bases and V by 5 bases; bases with no gene match: 8. The CDR3 spans 15 residues. The CDR3 loop reads CASSPRDRGLVEAFF. CDR3 DNA sequence: TGTGCCAGCAGCCCCCGGGACAGGGGGCTGGTTGAAGCTTTCTTT.

This rearrangement joins TRBV7-2 to TRBJ1-1; TRBD1 might be the D (5 bases). V lost 6 bases to trimming and J lost 5 bases, with 16 bases between them. Germline values: CDR1 SGHTA, CDR2 FQGNSA. The CDR3 runs 14 residues. CDR3: CASSRQLFRTEAFF. The CDR3 nucleotides read TGTGCCAGCAGTCGACAGCTTTTTAGGACTGAAGCTTTCTTT.

J is TRBJ1-2 and V is TRBV10-3, with D possibly matching TRBD1 (6 bases). CDR1 is ENHRY and CDR2 is SYGVKD in the germline V gene. V shed 7 bases and J shed 3 bases, with 12 bases lying between them. The CDR3 sequence is 13 residues long. CDR3 coding DNA: TGTGCCATCATGGGCAGGGGCGACTATGGCTACACCTTC. Its protein product is CAIMGRGDYGYTF.

The chain links TRBV5-4 to TRBJ2-7; D remains ambiguous. CDR1 is SGHNT and CDR2 is YYREEE in the germline V gene (reference sequence). Trimming shortened V by 0 bases and J by 1 base, and 5 bases separated the two germline ends. There are 13 residues in the CDR3. CDR3 sequence reads: CASSLGSSYEQYF. The CDR3 region has the DNA TGTGCCAGCAGCTTGGGTTCTTCCTACGAGCAGTACTTC. The full variable domain, its missing parts supplied by reference TRBV5-4 and TRBJ2-7, is ETGVTQSPTHLIKTRGQQVTLRCSSQSGHNTVSWYQQALGQGPQFIFQYYREEENGRGNFPPRFSGLQFPNYSSELNVNALELDDSALYLCASSLGSSYEQYFGPGTRLTVT.

In DNA, the CDR3 is TGTGCCAGCAGGCAACAGGGGAGGTACGAGCAGTACTTC. Protein: CASRQQGRYEQYF. The chain recombines TRBV6-5 with TRBJ2-7, with TRBD1 as a possible D gene (7 bases). Germline V gene data show CDR1 as MNHEY and CDR2 as SVGAGI. The CDR3 covers 13 residues. V was clipped by 6 bases and J by 4 bases, with 13 bases between them.

The sample holds a few counts of this clone. V usage is TRBV5-8 and J usage is TRBJ2-7, with D tentatively TRBD2 (6 bases). This CDR3 has 15 residues. V was cut by 0 bases and J by 0 bases, with 10 bases left in between. Germline values: CDR1 SGHTS, CDR2 YDEGEE. CDR3 amino acids: CASSLEAGSSYEQYF. CDR3 coding DNA: TGTGCCAGCAGCTTGGAGGCGGGAAGCTCCTACGAGCAGTACTTC.